Here is one T cell receptor (beta chain) with its context. Its antigen is undetermined. PCR employed 60 Vbeta and 13 Jbeta primers. Libraries were prepared by immunoSEQ multiplex PCR; TCRdb keeps only in-frame clonotypes and omits some of them. The sample gives approximately 120,000 clones, approximately 80% of which show up once; approximately 3.9% is in the top ten. This sample is drawn from a study of cytomegalovirus exposure and HLA in healthy donors. Study conclusions and caveats: Later analysis revealed greater clonal expansion in HLA-associated TCR beta chains than in equally common others.

Germline assignment: CDR1 LNHDA and CDR2 SQIVND (reference sequence). This CDR3 has 15 residues. V lost 7 bases, J lost 4 bases, and 18 bases lay in between. The receptor was derived from a man aged 35 to 55 in good health and CMV-seronegative. The sequenced sample consisted of PBMCs. V is TRBV19 and J is TRBJ2-3; the D gene is possibly TRBD2 (6 bases). CDR3 DNA sequence: TGTGCCAGTAAGGAAGGACGGGAGAGGGCAGATACGCAGTATTTT. Amino acid sequence: CASKEGRERADTQYF.